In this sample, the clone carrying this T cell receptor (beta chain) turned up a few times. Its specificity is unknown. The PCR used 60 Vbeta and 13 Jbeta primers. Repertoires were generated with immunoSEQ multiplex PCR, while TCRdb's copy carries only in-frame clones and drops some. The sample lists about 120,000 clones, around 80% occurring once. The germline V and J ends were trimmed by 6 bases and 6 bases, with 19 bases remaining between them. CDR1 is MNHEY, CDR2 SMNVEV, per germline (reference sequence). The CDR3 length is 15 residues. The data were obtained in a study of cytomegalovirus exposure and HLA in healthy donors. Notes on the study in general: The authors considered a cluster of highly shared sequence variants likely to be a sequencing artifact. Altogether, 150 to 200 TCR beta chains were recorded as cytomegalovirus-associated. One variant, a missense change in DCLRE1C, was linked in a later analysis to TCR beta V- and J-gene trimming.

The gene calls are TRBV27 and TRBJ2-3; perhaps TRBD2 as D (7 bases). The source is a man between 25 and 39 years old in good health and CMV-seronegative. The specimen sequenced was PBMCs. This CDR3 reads CASSRPPGGRDTQYF. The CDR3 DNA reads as TGTGCCAGCAGCCGACCCCCGGGGGGCCGGGATACGCAGTATTTT.